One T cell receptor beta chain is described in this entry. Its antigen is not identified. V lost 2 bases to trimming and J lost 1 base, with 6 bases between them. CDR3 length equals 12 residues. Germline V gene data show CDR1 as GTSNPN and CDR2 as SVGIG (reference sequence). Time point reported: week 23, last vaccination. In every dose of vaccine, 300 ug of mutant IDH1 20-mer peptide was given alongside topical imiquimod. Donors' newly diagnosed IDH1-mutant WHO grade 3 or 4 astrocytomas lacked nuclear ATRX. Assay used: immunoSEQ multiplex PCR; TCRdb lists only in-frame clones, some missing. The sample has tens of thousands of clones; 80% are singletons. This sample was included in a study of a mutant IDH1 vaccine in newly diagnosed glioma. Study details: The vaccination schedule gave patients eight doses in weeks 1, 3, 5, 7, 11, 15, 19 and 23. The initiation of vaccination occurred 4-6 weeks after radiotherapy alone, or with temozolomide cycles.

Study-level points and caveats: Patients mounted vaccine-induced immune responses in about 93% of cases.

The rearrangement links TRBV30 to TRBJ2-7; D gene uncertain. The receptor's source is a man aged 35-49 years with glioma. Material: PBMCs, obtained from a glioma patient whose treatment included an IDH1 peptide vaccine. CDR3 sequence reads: CAWSPDSYEQYF. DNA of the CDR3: TGTGCCTGGAGTCCGGATTCCTACGAGCAGTACTTC.